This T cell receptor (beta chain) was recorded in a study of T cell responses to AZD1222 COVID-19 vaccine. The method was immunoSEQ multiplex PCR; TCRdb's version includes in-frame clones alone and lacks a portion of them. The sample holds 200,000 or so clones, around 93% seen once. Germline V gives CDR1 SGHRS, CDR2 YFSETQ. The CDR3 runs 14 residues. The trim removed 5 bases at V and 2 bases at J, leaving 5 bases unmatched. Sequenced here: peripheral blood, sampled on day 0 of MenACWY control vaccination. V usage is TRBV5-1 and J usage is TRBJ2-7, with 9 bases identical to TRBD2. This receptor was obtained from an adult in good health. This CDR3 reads CASSTAGGPYEQYF. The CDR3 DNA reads TGCGCCAGCAGTACAGCGGGGGGCCCCTACGAGCAGTACTTC.